The source of this T cell receptor (beta chain) is a study of lymphopenia after photon versus proton radiotherapy. Overall study results and limits: Post-nadir diversity loss with photons came from oligoclonal expansion, particularly CD8+ Temra cells.

In its sample, this clone was seen once. Its antigen is not known. The CDR3 contains 15 residues. V shed 7 bases and J shed 0 bases, with 14 bases lying between them. Germline loops: CDR1 LNHDA, CDR2 SQIVND (reference sequence). The method was immunoSEQ multiplex PCR; TCRdb's version includes in-frame clones alone and lacks a portion of them. The table shows 75,000 to 95,000 clones, with approximately 82% occurring only once. The sequence was obtained from a man in his sixties with pancreatic cancer. The chain uses TRBV19 and TRBJ2-3; either TRBD1 or TRBD2 may supply D (6 bases each). The sequences come from peripheral blood, collected from a patient treated with proton-based radiotherapy. The DNA of the CDR3 is TGTGCCAGTAATGGCGGGACACCTAGCACAGATACGCAGTATTTT. Translation: CASNGGTPSTDTQYF. Drawing the rest from reference TRBV19 and TRBJ2-3, the complete variable domain is DGGITQSPKYLFRKEGQNVTLSCEQNLNHDAMYWYRQDPGQGLRLIYYSQIVNDFQKGDIAEGYSVSREKKESFPLTVTSAQKNPTAFYLCASNGGTPSTDTQYFGPGTRLTVL.